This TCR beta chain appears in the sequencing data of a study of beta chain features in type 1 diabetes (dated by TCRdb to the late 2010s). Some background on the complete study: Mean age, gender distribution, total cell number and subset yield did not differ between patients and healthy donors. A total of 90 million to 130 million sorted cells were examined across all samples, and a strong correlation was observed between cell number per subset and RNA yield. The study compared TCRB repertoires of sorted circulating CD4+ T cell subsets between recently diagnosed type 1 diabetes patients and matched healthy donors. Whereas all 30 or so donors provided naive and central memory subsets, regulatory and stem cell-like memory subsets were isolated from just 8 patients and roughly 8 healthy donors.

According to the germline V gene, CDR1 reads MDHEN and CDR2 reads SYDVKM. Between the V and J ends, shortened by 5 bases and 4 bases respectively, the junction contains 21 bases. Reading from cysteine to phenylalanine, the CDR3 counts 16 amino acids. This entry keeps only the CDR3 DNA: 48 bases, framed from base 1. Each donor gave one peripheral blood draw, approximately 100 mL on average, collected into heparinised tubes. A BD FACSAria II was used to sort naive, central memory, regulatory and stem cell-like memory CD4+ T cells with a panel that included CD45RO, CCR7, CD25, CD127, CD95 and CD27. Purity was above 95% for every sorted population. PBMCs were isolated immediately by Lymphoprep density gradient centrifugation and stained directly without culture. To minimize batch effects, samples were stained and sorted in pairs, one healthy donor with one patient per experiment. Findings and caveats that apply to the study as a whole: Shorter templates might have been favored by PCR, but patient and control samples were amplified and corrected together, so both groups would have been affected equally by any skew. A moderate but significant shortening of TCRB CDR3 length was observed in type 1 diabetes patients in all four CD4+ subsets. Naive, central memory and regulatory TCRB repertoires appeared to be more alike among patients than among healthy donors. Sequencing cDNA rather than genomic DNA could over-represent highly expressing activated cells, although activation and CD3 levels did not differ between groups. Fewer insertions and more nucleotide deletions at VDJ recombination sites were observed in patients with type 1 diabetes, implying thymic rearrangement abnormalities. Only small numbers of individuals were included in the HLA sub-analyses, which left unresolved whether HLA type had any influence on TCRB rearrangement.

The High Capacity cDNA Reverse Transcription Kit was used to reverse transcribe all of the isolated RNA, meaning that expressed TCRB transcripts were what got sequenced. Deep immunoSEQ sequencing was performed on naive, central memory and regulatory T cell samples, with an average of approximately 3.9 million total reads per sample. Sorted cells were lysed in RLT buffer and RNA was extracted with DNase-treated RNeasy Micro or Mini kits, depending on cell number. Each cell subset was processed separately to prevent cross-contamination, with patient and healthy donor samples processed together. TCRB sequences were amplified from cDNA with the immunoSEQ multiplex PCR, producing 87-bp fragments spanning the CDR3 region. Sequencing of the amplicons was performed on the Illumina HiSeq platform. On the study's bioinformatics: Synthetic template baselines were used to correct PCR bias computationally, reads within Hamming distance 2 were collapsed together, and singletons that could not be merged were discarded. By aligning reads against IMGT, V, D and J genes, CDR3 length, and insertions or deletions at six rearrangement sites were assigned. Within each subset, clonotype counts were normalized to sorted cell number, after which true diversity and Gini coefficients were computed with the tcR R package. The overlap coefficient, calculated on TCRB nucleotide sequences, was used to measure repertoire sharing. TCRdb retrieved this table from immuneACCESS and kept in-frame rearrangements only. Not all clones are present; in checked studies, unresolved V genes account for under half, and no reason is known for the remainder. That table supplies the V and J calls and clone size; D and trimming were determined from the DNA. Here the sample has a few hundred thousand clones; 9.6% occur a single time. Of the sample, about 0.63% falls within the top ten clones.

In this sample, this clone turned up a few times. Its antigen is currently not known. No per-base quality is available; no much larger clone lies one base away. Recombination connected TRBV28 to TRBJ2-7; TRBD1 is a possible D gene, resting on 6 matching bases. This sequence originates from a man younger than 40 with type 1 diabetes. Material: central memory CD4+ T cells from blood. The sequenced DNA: TGTGCCAGCAGTCCCCCCCCCGGACAGCGAATTTACGAGCAGTACTTC. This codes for CASSPPPGQRIYEQYF.